Below are 30 T cell receptor beta chains sequenced from a single sample in a study of cytomegalovirus exposure and HLA in healthy donors. Use of 60 Vbeta and 13 Jbeta primers characterized the PCR. Measured with immunoSEQ multiplex PCR; TCRdb has only the in-frame clones, and not every one. Among approximately 140,000 clones listed, 79% were seen once. Sequencing used PBMCs. All receptors derive from a man aged 50-60 years in good health and CMV-seropositive.

This chain joins TRBV19 and TRBJ2-7; TRBD2 agrees at 14 bases. The J segment lost 3 bases and the V segment lost 3 bases, leaving 1 base of the junction unmatched. The CDR3 covers 15 residues. Germline V gene sequence: CDR1 LNHDA, CDR2 SQIVND (reference sequence). CDR3 residues: CASSIGTSGSYEQYF. The CDR3 DNA reads TGTGCCAGTAGTATTGGGACTAGCGGGAGCTACGAGCAGTACTTC.

Here the CDR3 reads CSVEAGKSDTEAFF. CDR3 DNA: TGCAGCGTTGAAGCCGGGAAAAGTGACACTGAAGCTTTCTTT. This sequence joins TRBV29-1 and TRBJ1-1, with D hard to call. The CDR3 sequence is 14 residues long. V was clipped by 1 base and J by 3 bases, with 12 bases between them. CDR1 SQVTM and CDR2 ANQGSEA come from the germline V gene. Full variable domain (remainder filled in from reference TRBV29-1 and TRBJ1-1): SAVISQKPSRDICQRGTSLTIQCQVDSQVTMMFWYRQQPGQSLTLIATANQGSEATYESGFVIDKFPISRPNLTFSTLTVSNMSPEDSSIYLCSVEAGKSDTEAFFGQGTRLTVV.

The rearrangement links TRBV27 to TRBJ2-1, with a weak D call TRBD1 (6 bases). Looked up from germline, CDR1 is MNHEY and CDR2 is SMNVEV (reference sequence). Trimming took off 5 bases at V and 6 bases at J, with 8 bases between the two ends. The length of the CDR3 is 12 residues. The CDR3 sequence is CASSLRGNEQFF. Written as DNA, the CDR3 is TGTGCCAGCAGTCTCAGGGGCAATGAGCAGTTCTTC.

The chain uses TRBV11-2 and TRBJ2-1; TRBD2 agrees at 10 bases. The CDR3 spans 18 residues. CDR1 is SGHAT, CDR2 FQNNGV, per germline. Trimming cost V 4 bases and J 5 bases; bases outside gene matches: 14. The CDR3 here is CASSSFPPSSGSHNEQFF. The DNA for the CDR3 is TGTGCCAGCAGCTCTTTTCCCCCGTCTAGCGGGAGCCACAATGAGCAGTTCTTC.

The chain carries TRBV7-8 and TRBJ2-7; 7 bases fit TRBD2. This CDR3 has 16 residues. Germline V gene lookup returns CDR1 SGHVS and CDR2 FQNEAQ. J was trimmed by 5 bases and V by 5 bases; bases with no gene match: 15. The CDR3 loop reads CASSLSGRAGGNEQYF. DNA for the CDR3: TGTGCCAGCAGCCTCTCAGGCCGAGCCGGGGGGAACGAGCAGTACTTC.

Turning to this clone: Other DNA sequences within the sample encode an identical CDR3. V gene TRBV2 combines with J gene TRBJ2-2; D perhaps matches TRBD2 (6 bases). V lost 6 bases and J 4 bases, leaving 6 bases between the germline ends. This CDR3 has 12 residues. Germline CDR1 SNHLY, CDR2 FYNNEI. This chain's CDR3 is CASSGGTGELFF. As DNA, the CDR3 is TGTGCCAGCAGCGGGGGCACCGGGGAGCTGTTTTTT.

J is TRBJ1-1 and V is TRBV5-1; 9 bases agree with TRBD1. This CDR3 comprises 13 residues. With V trimmed by 3 bases and J by 5 bases, 2 bases remained unmatched. The germline CDR1 and CDR2 sequences are SGHRS and YFSETQ. This CDR3 is CASSSTGGTEAFF. The DNA of the CDR3 is TGCGCCAGCAGCTCGACAGGGGGGACTGAAGCTTTCTTT.

This clone was seen once. This chain links TRBV2 with TRBJ2-5; maybe TRBD1 (6 bases). The end of the DNA is better explained by TRBJ2-7, so the J call may be wrong. This CDR3 is built from 14 residues. Germline lookup yields CDR1 SNHLY and CDR2 FYNNEI. CDR3 DNA sequence: TGTGCCAGCAGCGTTACCGGGACAAACTACGAGCAGTACTTC. This sequence encodes CASSVTGTNYEQYF.

The CDR3 coding sequence is TGCAGCGTTCGGACAATCTACGAGCAGTACTTC. Its protein is CSVRTIYEQYF. V is TRBV29-1 and J is TRBJ2-7, with D possibly TRBD1 on 5 matching bases. Trimming pared 5 bases from V and 3 bases from J, leaving 8 bases between. The CDR3 extends over 11 amino acids. Germline CDR1 and CDR2: SQVTM and ANQGSEA.

This chain connects TRBV28 to TRBJ1-5; possibly TRBD1 for D (5 bases). CDR1 is MDHEN, CDR2 SYDVKM, per germline. The CDR3 covers 15 residues. Trimming stripped 5 bases from V and 3 bases from J, with 14 bases between. CDR3 coding DNA: TGTGCCAGCAGTCCCCTCGGCAGGGACAATCAGCCCCAGCATTTT. This codes for CASSPLGRDNQPQHF.

The chain combines TRBV30 with TRBJ2-5; TRBD2 matches at 14 bases. The CDR3 contains 14 residues. Germline CDR1 is GTSNPN and CDR2 is SVGIG (reference sequence). Trimming took 4 bases from V and 7 from J; bases not matched to a gene: 5. The CDR3 DNA follows: TGTGCCTGGACCGGGACTAGCGGGAGTGGGACCCAGTACTTC. The encoded protein is CAWTGTSGSGTQYF. Based on the CDR3 plus reference TRBV30 and TRBJ2-5, the full variable domain is SQTIHQWPATLVQPVGSPLSLECTVEGTSNPNLYWYRQAAGRGLQLLFYSVGIGQISSEVPQNLSASRPQDRQFILSSKKLLLSDSGFYLCAWTGTSGSGTQYFGPGTRLLVL.

The rearrangement uses TRBV18 and TRBJ2-7; 9 bases map to TRBD1. This CDR3 contains 14 residues. Germline CDR1 and CDR2: KGHSH and LQKENI. J gave up 1 base and V 6 bases, and 4 bases lay outside the gene matches. The CDR3 reads CASSYGTGSYEQYF. Written as DNA, the CDR3 is TGTGCCAGCTCTTACGGGACAGGGTCCTACGAGCAGTACTTC.

The genes are TRBV30 and TRBJ1-4; D not certain. Trimming took 5 bases from V and 6 from J, leaving 7 bases between them. There are 11 residues in the CDR3. The germline V gene encodes CDR1 GTSNPN and CDR2 SVGIG (reference sequence). The CDR3 DNA reads TGTGCCTGGGCGGAAGATGAAAAACTGTTTTTT. Its protein is CAWAEDEKLFF.

V gene TRBV7-2 combines with J gene TRBJ2-2; 7 bases map to TRBD2. V lost 6 bases and J lost 5; bases outside the gene matches: 6. CDR1 SGHTA and CDR2 FQGNSA come from the germline V gene. This CDR3 has 14 residues. The CDR3 bases are TGTGCCAGCAGTTGGGGGGGTGTAACCGGGGAGCTGTTTTTT. The encoded protein is CASSWGGVTGELFF.

The genes are TRBV29-1 and TRBJ2-7; D might be TRBD2 (6 bases). This CDR3 is 17 amino acids long. Germline V CDR1 and CDR2: SQVTM, ANQGSEA. V lost 1 base to trimming and J lost 2 bases, with 21 bases between them. CDR3 loop: CSVEVRGRERGTYEQYF. The CDR3 DNA reads TGCAGCGTTGAAGTACGGGGTCGGGAGCGCGGTACCTACGAGCAGTACTTC.

The chain is built from TRBV10-3 and TRBJ2-1, with 7 bases fitting TRBD2. Trimming at V came to 0 bases and at J to 5 bases, leaving 4 bases not matched to a gene. The CDR3 spans 15 residues. In germline, CDR1 is ENHRY, CDR2 SYGVKD. The CDR3 loop is CAISESSGIDNEQFF. Written as DNA, the CDR3 is TGTGCCATCAGTGAGTCGAGCGGGATCGACAATGAGCAGTTCTTC.

The genes are TRBV9 and TRBJ1-6, with D perhaps matching TRBD1 (6 bases). V was clipped by 0 bases and J by 6 bases, with 10 bases between them. The germline V gene has CDR1 SGDLS and CDR2 YYNGEE. The CDR3 extends over 15 amino acids. The CDR3 nucleotides are TGTGCCAGCAGCGTAGAAGGGACAACTAATTCACCCCTCCACTTT. This encodes CASSVEGTTNSPLHF.

This chain uses TRBV30 with TRBJ2-2; 9 bases align to TRBD2. With V trimmed by 4 bases and J by 4 bases, 10 bases remained unmatched. Per the germline V gene, CDR1 is GTSNPN and CDR2 is SVGIG (reference sequence). The CDR3 runs 16 residues. The CDR3 DNA follows: TGTGCCTGGAATGGTGCGGGAGGGCCGGGCACCGGGGAGCTGTTTTTT. Protein product: CAWNGAGGPGTGELFF.

The gene calls are TRBV19 and TRBJ1-5; 8 bases map to TRBD1. Germline V lookup: CDR1 LNHDA, CDR2 SQIVND (reference sequence). The CDR3 sequence is 14 residues long. V was pared by 10 bases and J by 3 bases, with 8 bases of the junction left unmatched. The CDR3 sequence is CATQPTGDNQPQHF. CDR3 nucleotides: TGTGCCACTCAACCGACAGGGGACAATCAGCCCCAGCATTTT. The full variable domain, in which reference TRBV19 and TRBJ1-5 provide the parts outside the CDR3, is DGGITQSPKYLFRKEGQNVTLSCEQNLNHDAMYWYRQDPGQGLRLIYYSQIVNDFQKGDIAEGYSVSREKKESFPLTVTSAQKNPTAFYLCATQPTGDNQPQHFGDGTRLSIL.

The chain links TRBV9 to TRBJ2-1; 8 positions agree with TRBD1. Losses at the gene ends were 4 bases for V and 13 bases for J; bases not matched to a gene: 16. CDR1 is SGDLS, CDR2 YYNGEE, per germline. The CDR3 has 15 residues. DNA of the CDR3: TGTGCCAGCAGCCCGACAGGGGCCCTACATTTAGGACAGTTCTTC. As protein: CASSPTGALHLGQFF. Using reference TRBV9 and TRBJ2-1 for the parts outside the CDR3, the full variable domain is DSGVTQTPKHLITATGQRVTLRCSPRSGDLSVYWYQQSLDQGLQFLIQYYNGEERAKGNILERFSAQQFPDLHSELNLSSLELGDSALYFCASSPTGALHLGQFFGPGTRLTVL.

In this sample, this clone turned up once. The chain is built from TRBV7-9 and TRBJ2-3; TRBD2 agrees at 13 bases. CDR1 and CDR2 (germline): SEHNR, FQNEAQ (reference sequence). With 4 bases clipped from V and 2 bases from J, the junction kept 3 bases outside the gene matches. CDR3 length: 16 residues. CDR3 sequence: CASSYTSGGVTDTQYF. The CDR3 region has the DNA TGTGCCAGCAGCTATACTAGCGGGGGGGTCACAGATACGCAGTATTTT.

This chain connects TRBV5-1 to TRBJ1-2; the match to TRBD1 covers 10 bases. Losses at the gene ends were 4 bases for V and 3 bases for J; bases not matched to a gene: 6. The CDR3 is 15 residues long. Per germline, CDR1 SGHRS and CDR2 YFSETQ. The CDR3 here is CASSTRTGGDYGYTF. CDR3 DNA sequence: TGCGCCAGCAGCACCCGGACAGGGGGGGACTATGGCTACACCTTC.

This chain joins TRBV18 and TRBJ1-4; D remains unclear. Germline V CDR1 and CDR2: KGHSH, LQKENI. The ends were cut back, 2 bases at V and 0 bases at J, with 4 bases in the middle. The length of the CDR3 is 14 residues. CDR3 loop: CASSPGATNEKLFF. In DNA, the CDR3 is TGTGCCAGCTCACCAGGAGCAACTAATGAAAAACTGTTTTTT.

The chain is built from TRBV6-5 and TRBJ2-5; no reliable D call. CDR3 length equals 15 residues. Germline V gene lookup returns CDR1 MNHEY and CDR2 SVGAGI. Trimming left V 6 bases short and J 1 base short, with 15 bases between. The chain's CDR3 is CASSRLTGSQETQYF. CDR3 bases: TGTGCCAGCAGCCGACTTACTGGCTCCCAAGAGACCCAGTACTTC.

The CDR3 sequence: CSVPGGDTQYF. The DNA of the CDR3 is TGCAGTGTCCCGGGGGGGGATACGCAGTATTTT. V and J are TRBV20-1 and TRBJ2-3; 8 nucleotides align to TRBD2. The germline V gene encodes CDR1 DFQATT and CDR2 SNEGSKA (reference sequence). The CDR3 totals 11 residues. Trimming at V came to 7 bases and at J to 6 bases, leaving 3 bases not matched to a gene.

The chain is built from TRBV6-6 and TRBJ1-4; D might be TRBD1 (5 bases). Germline values: CDR1 MNHNY, CDR2 SVGAGI (reference sequence). This CDR3 has 11 residues. Trimming took off 6 bases at V and 10 bases at J, with 9 bases between the two ends. CDR3 sequence reads: CASRQGGKLFF. The CDR3 DNA reads as TGTGCCAGCAGGCAGGGCGGAAAACTGTTTTTT.

The chain joins TRBV6-1 to TRBJ1-2; D is unclear. V gave up 7 bases and J gave up 6 bases, with 3 bases separating them. This CDR3 has 9 residues. Germline V lookup: CDR1 MNHNS, CDR2 SASEGT. CDR3 residues: CASNNGYTF. The CDR3 nucleotides are TGTGCCAGCAACAATGGCTACACCTTC.

The V gene is TRBV6-6, the J gene TRBJ2-1, with TRBD2 matching 8 bases. The CDR3 covers 15 residues. Germline CDR1 reads MNHNY; CDR2 reads SVGAGI (reference sequence). The J segment lost 10 bases and the V segment lost 6 bases, leaving 14 bases of the junction unmatched. The CDR3 protein is CASSLGLGIGGEQFF. Here the CDR3 DNA reads TGTGCCAGCAGCTTGGGACTAGGGATTGGGGGGGAGCAGTTCTTC.

CDR3 region: CSVTRQIQETQYF. The DNA for the CDR3 is TGCAGCGTTACCCGACAGATACAAGAGACCCAGTACTTC. The chain combines TRBV29-1 with TRBJ2-5; D may be TRBD1 (5 bases). The CDR3 has 13 residues. Trimming stripped 5 bases from V and 2 bases from J, with 12 bases between. Germline V gene sequence: CDR1 SQVTM, CDR2 ANQGSEA.

The genes are TRBV7-9 and TRBJ2-5, with 11 bases identical to TRBD2. Germline values: CDR1 SEHNR, CDR2 FQNEAQ (reference sequence). This CDR3 comprises 19 residues. With 5 bases clipped from V and 2 bases from J, the junction kept 16 bases outside the gene matches. The CDR3 region has the DNA TGTGCCAGCAGCCCCGGGACTAGCGGAACACTGGGGGGACAAGAGACCCAGTACTTC. Encoded protein: CASSPGTSGTLGGQETQYF.